Each of the 27 T cell receptor beta chains below was sequenced from the same sample in a study of blood T cell repertoires in COVID-19. Measured with immunoSEQ multiplex PCR; TCRdb has only the in-frame clones, and not every one. The data hold some 180,000 clones, with around 80% observed a single time. The sequencing input was PBMCs or T cells enriched from blood (not recorded which). Receptor source: a man aged 55 to 70 who had been exposed to COVID-19.

This chain joins TRBV19 and TRBJ2-5, with 7 bases aligning to TRBD1. CDR1 is LNHDA and CDR2 is SQIVND in the germline V gene (reference sequence). The CDR3 length is 14 residues. The ends lost 7 bases at V and 0 bases at J; junction bases unmatched: 5. The CDR3 bases are TGTGCCAGTACCGTGACAGGGAACCAAGAGACCCAGTACTTC. Amino acids: CASTVTGNQETQYF.

The rearrangement uses TRBV11-2 and TRBJ2-3; D is possibly TRBD2 (5 bases). Germline CDR1 SGHAT, CDR2 FQNNGV. This CDR3 comprises 15 residues. Between the trimmed V and J ends, which lost 5 bases and 2 bases, there was a span of 14 bases. CDR3 in DNA: TGTGCCAGCAGCAGAAGAGGGTCCCCCACAGATACGCAGTATTTT. Protein sequence: CASSRRGSPTDTQYF. Looking up the rest from reference TRBV11-2 and TRBJ2-3 gives the full variable domain: EAGVAQSPRYKIIEKRQSVAFWCNPISGHATLYWYQQILGQGPKLLIQFQNNGVVDDSQLPKDRFSAERLKGVDSTLKIQPAKLEDSAVYLCASSRRGSPTDTQYFGPGTRLTVL.

V gene TRBV4-3 combines with J gene TRBJ2-3, with D maybe TRBD1 (6 bases). The length of the CDR3 is 16 residues. Germline CDR1 LGHNA, CDR2 YSLEER. V lost 1 base and J 0 bases, leaving 11 bases between the germline ends. In DNA form, the CDR3 reads TGCGCCAGCAGCCAAGGGACAGAACCCAGCACAGATACGCAGTATTTT. This codes for CASSQGTEPSTDTQYF.

In this sample, this clone turned up once. V gene TRBV11-3 combines with J gene TRBJ1-3; D is undetermined. Deletions cut 0 bases from V and 5 bases from J, with 11 bases between. The germline gives CDR1 SGHNT, CDR2 YENEEA. The CDR3 runs to 15 residues. This chain's CDR3 is CASSLDAAERNTIYF. The CDR3 coding sequence is TGTGCCAGCAGCTTAGATGCGGCGGAACGAAACACCATATATTTT. Supplemented by reference TRBV11-3 and TRBJ1-3, the full variable domain reads EAGVVQSPRYKIIEKKQPVAFWCNPISGHNTLYWYLQNLGQGPELLIRYENEEAVDDSQLPKDRFSAERLKGVDSTLKIQPAELGDSAVYLCASSLDAAERNTIYFGEGSWLTVV.

V is TRBV7-8 and J is TRBJ1-1; no clear D gene. Germline CDR1 reads SGHVS; CDR2 reads FQNEAQ. The V end was cut by 5 bases, the J end by 5 bases, with 9 bases between. This CDR3 region has 12 residues. The CDR3 here is CASSATGTEAFF. CDR3 DNA: TGTGCCAGCAGCGCGACGGGTACTGAAGCTTTCTTT. The whole variable domain, filled in from reference TRBV7-8 and TRBJ1-1, reads GAGVSQSPRYKVAKRGQDVALRCDPISGHVSLFWYQQALGQGPEFLTYFQNEAQLDKSGLPSDRFFAERPEGSVSTLKIQRTQQEDSAVYLCASSATGTEAFFGQGTRLTVV.

CDR3 loop: CASSLGFEKLFF. The DNA of the CDR3 is TGTGCCAGCAGTCTCGGGTTTGAAAAACTGTTTTTT. The chain is built from TRBV28 and TRBJ1-4; D is undetermined. Germline V gene lookup returns CDR1 MDHEN and CDR2 SYDVKM. V was cut by 5 bases and J by 7 bases, with 8 bases left in between. The CDR3 loop spans 12 amino acids.

This clone was found once. The chain employs TRBV14 and TRBJ1-2; D remains ambiguous. The CDR3 sequence is 13 residues long. V lost 4 bases and J 4 bases, leaving 10 bases between the germline ends. Germline V lookup: CDR1 SGHDN, CDR2 FVKESK. CDR3 coding DNA: TGTGCCAGCAGCCTTGCCGAGGGCTATGGCTACACCTTC. Translated: CASSLAEGYGYTF.

The chain recombines TRBV5-1 with TRBJ2-7; D perhaps matches TRBD1 (6 bases). Germline CDR1 and CDR2: SGHRS and YFSETQ. This CDR3 comprises 15 residues. V gave up 2 bases and J gave up 0 bases, with 12 bases separating them. This CDR3 is CASSFGTTPSYEQYF. CDR3 DNA: TGCGCCAGCAGCTTTGGGACAACCCCCTCCTACGAGCAGTACTTC.

The V and J genes are TRBV3-1 (or the pseudogene TRBV3-2) and TRBJ1-1; D uncertain. The CDR3 is 14 residues long. The V gene lost 4 bases and the J gene lost 6 bases, with 15 bases spanning the gap. Germline V gene sequence: CDR1 LGHDT, CDR2 YNNKEL (reference sequence). DNA for the CDR3: TGTGCCAGCAGCCGCCAGGTGACGTGGCCTGAAGCTTTCTTT. It yields the protein CASSRQVTWPEAFF.

V is TRBV4-1 and J is TRBJ1-5; D is ambiguous. Trimming took 2 bases from V and 0 from J, leaving 8 bases between them. Germline V gives CDR1 MGHRA, CDR2 YSYEKL. The CDR3 length is 15 residues. The CDR3 bases are TGCGCCAGCAGCCAATGGGAGAATAGCAATCAGCCCCAGCATTTT. It encodes CASSQWENSNQPQHF.

At least ten counts were recorded for this clone. This sample includes further DNA sequences coding for the same CDR3. The CDR3 reads CASSPGQGPGNTIYF. Here the CDR3 DNA reads TGTGCCAGCAGCCCCGGACAGGGTCCTGGAAACACCATATATTTT. This rearrangement joins TRBV11-3 to TRBJ1-3; 8 bases are a match to TRBD1. CDR1 and CDR2 from the germline V gene are SGHNT and YENEEA. This CDR3 has 15 amino acids. The J segment lost 2 bases and the V segment lost 5 bases, leaving 5 bases of the junction unmatched.

This clone was observed a few times. This chain joins TRBV5-6 and TRBJ2-3; 12 bases are shared with TRBD2. This CDR3 has 16 residues. The junction had 5 bases not matched to a gene; V was cut back by 4 bases and J by 2 bases. Germline V gives CDR1 SGHDT, CDR2 YYEEEE. The CDR3 nucleotides are TGTGCCAGCAGCCAAGGACTAGCGGGATACACAGATACGCAGTATTTT. It translates to CASSQGLAGYTDTQYF.

The chain links TRBV28 to TRBJ1-2; no definite D call. The CDR3 length is 14 residues. V was clipped by 2 bases and J by 4 bases, with 11 bases between them. Per the germline V gene, CDR1 is MDHEN and CDR2 is SYDVKM. The CDR3 nucleotides read TGTGCCAGCAGTTTAGGGCAGCCCGTCTATGGCTACACCTTC. It encodes CASSLGQPVYGYTF.

The chain couples TRBV28 to TRBJ2-7; D possibly corresponds to TRBD1 (5 bases). Germline V gives CDR1 MDHEN, CDR2 SYDVKM. This CDR3 comprises 14 residues. V dropped 4 bases and J dropped 4 bases, with 14 bases sitting between them. The CDR3 DNA reads as TGTGCCAGCAGTTCTGCAGGGATCGGGTACGAGCAGTACTTC. Amino acid sequence: CASSSAGIGYEQYF.

The gene calls are TRBV5-1 and TRBJ2-1; tentative D call: TRBD2 (5 bases). Trimming removed 0 bases from V and 8 bases from J, with 12 bases in between. CDR1 and CDR2 (germline): SGHRS, YFSETQ. The CDR3 extends over 14 amino acids. The CDR3 here is CASSLGLPVDEQFF. The DNA for the CDR3 is TGCGCCAGCAGCTTGGGACTACCGGTCGATGAGCAGTTCTTC.

The V call is TRBV5-6, the J call TRBJ2-6, with 8 positions matching TRBD1. With 1 base clipped from V and 1 base from J, the junction kept 7 bases outside the gene matches. The length of the CDR3 is 18 residues. Germline loops: CDR1 SGHDT, CDR2 YYEEEE. For the CDR3, the DNA is TGTGCCAGCAGCTTGCCCGCAGGGGGCCTATCTGGGGCCAACGTCCTGACTTTC. Its translation is CASSLPAGGLSGANVLTF.

This clone appeared once. The chain has TRBV7-2 and TRBJ2-7; no firm D call. There are 11 residues in the CDR3. CDR1 is SGHTA and CDR2 is FQGNSA in the germline V gene. The V end lost 4 bases, the J end lost 6 bases, and 7 bases lay between the germline ends. CDR3 loop: CASSSLREQYF. The CDR3 nucleotides read TGTGCCAGCAGCTCCTTGCGCGAGCAGTACTTC. Full variable domain (remainder filled in from reference TRBV7-2 and TRBJ2-7): GAGVSQSPSNKVTEKGKDVELRCDPISGHTALYWYRQSLGQGLEFLIYFQGNSAPDKSGLPSDRFSAERTGGSVSTLTIQRTQQEDSAVYLCASSSLREQYFGPGTRLTVT.

The chain couples TRBV9 to TRBJ2-1; D is undetermined. The V end lost 5 bases, the J end lost 4 bases, and 7 bases lay between the germline ends. Germline loops: CDR1 SGDLS, CDR2 YYNGEE. CDR3 length equals 12 residues. CDR3 amino acids: CASSSTYNEQFF. The CDR3, as DNA: TGTGCCAGCAGTTCTACGTACAATGAGCAGTTCTTC. The variable domain in full, with the rest retrieved from reference TRBV9 and TRBJ2-1, is DSGVTQTPKHLITATGQRVTLRCSPRSGDLSVYWYQQSLDQGLQFLIQYYNGEERAKGNILERFSAQQFPDLHSELNLSSLELGDSALYFCASSSTYNEQFFGPGTRLTVL.

This clone turned up a few times. V usage is TRBV19 and J usage is TRBJ2-5; possible D gene TRBD1, 5 bases. The CDR3 sequence is 15 residues long. Trimming pared 3 bases from V and 5 bases from J, leaving 16 bases between. The V gene's germline CDR1 is LNHDA and CDR2 SQIVND (reference sequence). CDR3 residues: CASSIAQGLVETQYF. The CDR3 DNA follows: TGTGCCAGTAGTATTGCCCAGGGTTTAGTTGAGACCCAGTACTTC.

J is TRBJ1-1 and V is TRBV29-1; D not certain. This CDR3 comprises 12 residues. V dropped 6 bases and J dropped 0 bases, with 8 bases sitting between them. The germline gives CDR1 SQVTM, CDR2 ANQGSEA. The CDR3 here is CSVATVNTEAFF. The CDR3 coding sequence is TGCAGCGTCGCGACTGTGAACACTGAAGCTTTCTTT.

CDR3 bases: TGTGCCAGCAGCGTTTCCAGCGGGAGTAGGAAGACCCAGTACTTC. Its translation is CASSVSSGSRKTQYF. V is TRBV9 and J is TRBJ2-5; 8 bases are shared with TRBD2. V shed 2 bases, J shed 6 bases, and the junction held 9 bases outside the gene matches. This CDR3 comprises 15 residues. CDR1 and CDR2 (germline): SGDLS, YYNGEE.

V gene TRBV19 combines with J gene TRBJ1-2; tentatively, D is TRBD1 (5 bases). The CDR3 spans 14 residues. V gave up 7 bases and J gave up 3 bases, with 15 bases separating them. CDR1 LNHDA and CDR2 SQIVND come from the germline V gene (reference sequence). The CDR3, as DNA: TGTGCCAGTATCGCGGCAGGGTTGGACTATGGCTACACCTTC. Its translation is CASIAAGLDYGYTF.

The CDR3 nucleotides read TGTGCCAGCAGCCCGAGGGGGGAGACCCAGTACTTC. Residues: CASSPRGETQYF. J is TRBJ2-5 and V is TRBV7-6; TRBD1 is a possible D gene (6 bases). Trimming took 5 bases from V and 5 from J, leaving 9 bases between them. CDR3 size: 12 residues. Germline-derived CDR1 and CDR2 are SGHVS and FNYEAQ.

The chain carries TRBV7-2 and TRBJ2-2; 11 bases line up with TRBD2. The length of the CDR3 is 18 residues. Germline values: CDR1 SGHTA, CDR2 FQGNSA. J was trimmed by 5 bases and V by 3 bases; bases with no gene match: 11. The CDR3 coding sequence is TGTGCCAGCAGCTTGAACCCTAGCGGGAGGAGGGGTACCGGGGAGCTGTTTTTT. This sequence encodes CASSLNPSGRRGTGELFF.

V usage is TRBV5-1 and J usage is TRBJ2-3; the match to TRBD2 covers 12 bases. Trimming cost V 5 bases and J 7 bases; bases outside gene matches: 11. Germline CDR1 and CDR2: SGHRS and YFSETQ. The CDR3 loop spans 16 amino acids. The CDR3 protein is CASREDSSGRVNTQYF. The CDR3 DNA follows: TGCGCCAGCAGGGAAGATTCTAGCGGGAGGGTTAATACGCAGTATTTT. Full variable domain (missing parts from reference TRBV5-1 and TRBJ2-3): KAGVTQTPRYLIKTRGQQVTLSCSPISGHRSVSWYQQTPGQGLQFLFEYFSETQRNKGNFPGRFSGRQFSNSRSEMNVSTLELGDSALYLCASREDSSGRVNTQYFGPGTRLTVL.

The chain links TRBV19 to TRBJ1-1; 9 bases are a match to TRBD1. The V segment lost 4 bases and the J segment 3 bases; nucleotides outside the gene matches: 6. CDR3 length: 15 residues. The germline CDR1 and CDR2 sequences are LNHDA and SQIVND (reference sequence). This CDR3 reads CASSNIDRGYTEAFF. CDR3 sequence (DNA): TGTGCCAGTAGTAATATAGACAGGGGGTACACTGAAGCTTTCTTT. The complete variable domain, with remaining parts taken from reference TRBV19 and TRBJ1-1, reads DGGITQSPKYLFRKEGQNVTLSCEQNLNHDAMYWYRQDPGQGLRLIYYSQIVNDFQKGDIAEGYSVSREKKESFPLTVTSAQKNPTAFYLCASSNIDRGYTEAFFGQGTRLTVV.

V usage is TRBV27 and J usage is TRBJ2-7; 10 bases are shared with TRBD1. V lost 4 bases, J lost 2 bases, and 2 bases stayed unmatched. The CDR3 spans 14 residues. Germline V gene lookup returns CDR1 MNHEY and CDR2 SMNVEV (reference sequence). The CDR3 nucleotides are TGTGCCAGCAGTTATGACAGGGGGCCCTACGAGCAGTACTTC. Amino acids: CASSYDRGPYEQYF.